The T cell receptor beta chain described here comes from a study of cytomegalovirus exposure and HLA in healthy donors (dated by TCRdb to the late 2010s). A note on the overall study: An earlier analysis of several hundred of the donors reported approximately 260 Gb of sequence data and around 100 million unique TCR beta sequences obtained from about 180 million T cells. Roughly 300 gigabases of sequencing data and tens of millions of unique TCR sequences made up an early release that covered several hundred HLA-typed donors. Of the roughly 400 genotyped donors, around 81% fell in the genetic ancestry cluster associated with self-reported Caucasian donors. The study was designed to test whether signatures of past pathogen exposure could be identified by cataloging public T cell receptors. The study profiled the T cell repertoires of more than 500 subjects by immunosequencing and related them to cytomegalovirus serostatus. Along with the roughly 700-subject first cohort, a separate validation cohort of over a hundred different subjects was used. High-throughput TCR immunosequencing, statistical association of individual TCRs with disease status, and machine learning were combined to predict cytomegalovirus infection status. A later analysis re-analyzed previously published TCR beta repertoires from hundreds of donors and added high-resolution HLA genotyping to study TCR occurrence patterns. Rather than using new phenotypic data, the later analysis identified candidate immune exposures from TCR beta sequences and from how often those sequences occurred across donors. In an earlier analysis of a few hundred of the donors, high-throughput TCR beta sequencing was used to judge whether each TCR beta V gene segment behaved as functional or pseudogenic. Donor age, sex, ethnicity and CMV serostatus were compiled alongside the repertoire data. A later genetic analysis took genome-wide SNP genotypes for about 65% of the 666 donors and used that subset as a discovery cohort. Every repertoire in the discovery cohort had been generated on one and the same sequencing platform. HLA typing covered class I and class II loci at four-digit resolution. Typing coverage varied by locus: about 629-630 donors for A, B, C, DRB1 and DQB1; under 550 for DQA1; over 600 for DPA1; 450 to 480 for DPB1. Because of strong linkage in the cohort, roughly five DR-DQ haplotypes were treated as single units for association and clustering. Among some 400 genotyped donors of the cohort, an average of about 240,000 unique TCR beta nucleotide sequences were sequenced per donor, 15% to 20% of them non-productive. What the work shows at the level of the full study, not this receptor alone: A total of 150 to 200 TCR beta chains were listed by the study as associated with cytomegalovirus. In a later analysis, HLA-associated TCR beta chains were found to be more clonally expanded and to have lower generation probabilities than equally common non-associated chains. In this cohort, only TCR beta chains were sequenced, and detectable features were limited by the absence of alpha or paired-chain data. Strong co-occurrence of HLA alleles, especially DR and DQ, made assigning TCR associations to individual alleles difficult. According to a later analysis, TCR association rates differed among HLA loci, with DRB1 alleles showing the most associated TCRs and HLA-C alleles showing the fewest. A further reported finding was that TCR beta sequences accurately predicted the HLA-A and HLA-B alleles for most subjects in the first cohort. Because counts were too low, around 17 rarely observed V segments, including chromosome 9 orphons, were left out of the earlier analysis of 587 of the donors. A later genetic analysis reported fewer N-insertions in productive TCRs among donors in an Asian-associated ancestry cluster than the approximately 670-donor mean. Correlated functional status among segregating V segments might be attributable to linkage disequilibrium, but an unknown experimental factor could not be ruled out. V-gene and J-gene trimming of TCR beta chains was associated with a missense DCLRE1C variant in a later genetic analysis, and the association was replicated in an independent cohort. Most TCR sequences were observed very rarely across donors, whereas some public TCRs were present in many individuals. According to the authors, the approach could potentially be generalized to other disease states and immunological phenotypes. Because HLA typing was unavailable for some donors at each locus, only the typed subset was used in association tests. For the cohort, immune exposure information was limited to CMV serostatus. In a later analysis, most CMV-associated TCR beta chains were found to appear HLA-restricted, with HLA associations seemingly driven largely by CMV exposure. The classifier was reported to diagnose cytomegalovirus status with high specificity and sensitivity in both the original cohort and the validation cohort. Some IMGT-functional V segments, including TRBV6-2 and TRBV6-3, could not be told apart with the 87-base-pair reads, so those segments were excluded. A few of the identified cytomegalovirus-associated TCR beta chains were confirmed in vitro to be specific for cytomegalovirus antigens. According to a later analysis, parvovirus B19, influenza, CMV and Epstein-Barr virus appeared linked to several top co-occurrence clusters. A group of highly shared sequence variants was considered likely to be a technical artifact of the sequencing pipeline. Specific HLA alleles were associated with over 15,000 TCR beta sequences at a false discovery rate of 0.05 in a later analysis. Sequencing depth was assumed to be roughly uniform across donors in the presence/absence analyses, though that assumption may not hold. In an earlier analysis of approximately 600 of the donors, most TCR beta V segments were observed in productive rearrangements about 90% or about 30% of the time, broadly matching IMGT annotations.

The library was generated by the immunoSEQ multiplex PCR assay. The multiplex PCR relied on a mix of 60 forward primers for TCR Vbeta segments and 13 reverse primers for TCR Jbeta segments. The CDR3 region of rearranged TCR beta genes was amplified from genomic DNA with a multiplex PCR assay. The Illumina HiSeq System was used to sequence the amplified TCR beta libraries as 87-base-pair reads. In the source study's methods: Across the 600 to 700 repertoires, a later analysis counted roughly 84 million unique TCR beta chains, roughly 11 million of which were shared by at least two donors. A nearest-neighbor algorithm error-corrected the raw reads and collapsed the reads into unique sequences, merging closely related sequences to remove PCR and sequencing errors. Alignment of CDR3 sequences to IMGT reference sequences was used to assign V, D and J gene segments. For a sequence to be retained, a match of at least six nucleotides was required to both a V gene segment and a J gene segment. Rearrangements were classified as productive when the CDR3 lacked stop codons and remained in frame with V and J, and all other rearrangements were classified as non-productive. Following IMGT convention, CDR3 was defined as the stretch from the second conserved V-encoded cysteine to the conserved J-encoded phenylalanine. The earlier analysis of about 560 of the donors excluded any sequence lacking an unambiguous match to a single V gene segment. An earlier analysis of a few hundred of the donors classified V segments as functional when productive rearrangements were above 56.7% and as segregating when the standard deviation between donors was above 5%. A statistical classification framework was built for diagnosing cytomegalovirus status from the catalog of TCR beta chain sequences. A later analysis assigned V and J genes by comparing TCR nucleotide sequences with IMGT/GENE-DB human TR gene sequences. A later analysis assigned CDR3 sequences and most-parsimonious VDJ recombination scenarios with the TCRdist pipeline. In a later analysis, each TCR beta chain was defined by its CDR3 amino acid sequence together with its V-gene family, and reads without a unique V-gene family were excluded. To address suspected cross-contamination and a sequencing artifact, a later analysis removed around 590 highly shared, low-generation-probability nucleotide sequences. In a later analysis, a clonal expansion index was calculated for each public chain from normalized within-repertoire ranks of inferred template counts. Generation probabilities in a later analysis came from a VDJ recombination model fitted to out-of-frame rearrangements, and those results were checked against IGoR. In a later analysis, TCR-TCR, TCR-HLA and TCR-CMV co-occurrence was scored with hypergeometric tests, and a repertoire-size bias correction was applied to TCR pairs. To estimate false discovery rates, a later analysis permuted the HLA or CMV assignments 20 times. In a later analysis, co-occurring TCRs were grouped using DBSCAN, and TCRdist sequence similarity was added for clustering within HLA-allele-positive subsets. Repertoires with fewer than 30,000 or more than 120,000 public chains were left out of co-occurrence clustering, as were about five repertoires with anomalous nucleotide sharing. TCRdb obtained this table from immuneACCESS and retained in-frame rearrangements with V and J assigned. These tables miss some clones; where compared with another copy, unresolved V genes account for less than half of the shortfall, and the remainder is unexplained. The V and J calls and the clone size are those of that table, but D and trimming were determined from the DNA. In this sample the table shows about 160,000 clones, roughly 72% of which occur a single time. The ten top clones hold 7.1% of the sample.

The CDR3 covers 15 residues, taking in both the cysteine and the phenylalanine. The read is trimmed to its CDR3 DNA, 45 bases read in frame from base 1. From a lookup of the germline V gene, CDR1 and CDR2 are LGHNA and YNFKEQ. Germline trimming: 2 bases from V, 4 bases from J; junction bases outside gene matches: 6. In total, approximately 700 healthy bone marrow donors made up the cohort. Cohort members were all nominally healthy when sampled, although unrecorded immune exposures were likely present. The donor was CMV seropositive and belonged to the group of about 290 seropositive cohort members. A peripheral blood sample was provided by each donor, and peripheral blood mononuclear cells were used for TCR beta sequencing. Genomic DNA extraction from the blood cell samples was performed with the Qiagen DNeasy Blood Extraction Kit. Comments on this clone: Its antigen specificity is not known. Base quality data are lacking; no much larger clone is found one base away.

Sequenced input: PBMCs. This TCR was sampled from a man aged 40-55 years in good health and CMV-seropositive. The sequence joins TRBV4-2 to TRBJ1-1, with TRBD1 identical over 8 junction bases. The CDR3 in this case is CASSQPTGAGTEAFF. The DNA is TGTGCCAGCAGCCAACCGACAGGGGCAGGCACTGAAGCTTTCTTT.